The present TCR beta chain was sequenced within a study of T-cell reconstitution after alpha-beta-depleted transplantation in children. Unique molecular identifiers were incorporated into the prepared TCRbeta library. TCRdb re-called the PCR reads through MiXCR, storing one row per CDR3 protein. The profile shows about 580,000 distinct CDR3 sequences, about 21% of them singletons. A remark on this clonotype: The antigen is not known.

Study results and limitations: One year after transplant, T-cell counts and diversity came mostly from newly produced T cells.

The germline V gene has CDR1 LGHDT and CDR2 YNNKEL (reference sequence). The CDR3 consists of 13 residues. The V and J ends lost 4 bases and 5 bases, in that order; junction bases with no gene match: 4. The sequence was obtained from a boy younger than two who had a stem cell transplant for acute myeloid leukemia, so the T cells may come from the graft donor. The chain links TRBV3-1 to TRBJ2-5; 7 bases line up with TRBD1. Sequences were derived from PBMCs, mostly from graft donor cells, sampled 360 days after TCRalphabeta/CD19-depleted stem cell transplant. The chain's CDR3 is CASSRQGTETQYF. The CDR3 region has the DNA TGTGCCAGCAGCCGACAGGGAACGGAGACCCAGTACTTC.